This record looks at one T cell receptor beta chain sequence and its context. Its antigen is not identified. This entry comes from a study of T cell responses to AZD1222 COVID-19 vaccine. The CDR3 is 16 amino acids. V was shortened by 3 bases and J by 1 base, with 13 bases between the two germline ends. Germline CDR1 is SEHNR and CDR2 is FQNEAQ (reference sequence). Libraries were prepared by immunoSEQ multiplex PCR; TCRdb keeps only in-frame clonotypes and omits some of them. The table lists about 120,000 clones, approximately 88% of them singletons. Findings and caveats of the study: Across the whole spike, CD4 TCRs peaked at regions 160-218 and 743-854. Unmutated variant regions reportedly attract nearly half of all spike-specific TCRs. Donors in the cohort were predominantly white British and more often female, and clonal diversity was possibly underestimated. Among AZD1222 vaccinees, only five to seven were seropositive at baseline.

The rearrangement joins TRBV7-9 to TRBJ2-1; D may match TRBD1 or TRBD2 (6 bases each). The sequence was obtained from an adult in good health. Material: peripheral blood, obtained on day 0 of AZD1222 vaccination. The CDR3 spells CASSLEGDASYNEQFF. As DNA, the CDR3 is TGTGCCAGCAGCTTGGAGGGGGATGCATCCTACAATGAGCAGTTCTTC.